This TCR beta chain is from a study of cytomegalovirus exposure and HLA in healthy donors. PCR primers comprised 60 Vbeta and 13 Jbeta primers. The method was immunoSEQ multiplex PCR; TCRdb's version includes in-frame clones alone and lacks a portion of them. Of about 160,000 clones in the sample, about 80% were seen once. Between the trimmed V and J ends, which lost 3 bases and 2 bases, there was a span of 15 bases. The CDR3 consists of 15 residues. Germline loops: CDR1 SGHRS, CDR2 YFSETQ. The source is a girl aged 5 to 17 in good health and CMV-seropositive. The rearrangement links TRBV5-1 to TRBJ2-7, with a possible D match to TRBD1 (6 bases). Specimen: PBMCs. The CDR3 loop is CASSSPGRDTYEQYF. CDR3 sequence (DNA): TGCGCCAGCAGCTCCCCGGGACGGGACACCTACGAGCAGTACTTC.